What follows is one T cell receptor (beta chain) and its context. These data are taken from a study of human T cells and chemical hapten exposure. The library gave individual cDNA molecules unique molecular identifiers. Original processing notes: There were a median of around 100,000 TCRs per sample, with a range from roughly 20,000 to 750,000. TCRdb re-called the RACE reads through MiXCR, storing one row per CDR3 protein. The V and J calls follow TCRdb's processing rather than the paper's. The sample has over 85,000 distinct CDR3 sequences, approximately 9.7% seen once. V lost 2 bases and J lost 2, with 7 bases in between. The CDR3 runs to 14 residues. Per germline, CDR1 SGHTA and CDR2 FQGNSA. Described time point: healthy volunteer bleed at 2 weeks. Extraction of total RNA was performed on unfractionated whole blood.

The chain carries TRBV7-2 and TRBJ1-5; D unresolved. This TCR was sampled from a female donor in good health. Some clones in this sample may be carry-over from other donors' samples. Sequenced material: whole blood. The CDR3 loop reads CASSLIGGNQPQHF. CDR3 DNA: TGTGCCAGCAGCTTAATCGGGGGCAATCAGCCCCAGCATTTT. Filled out from reference TRBV7-2 and TRBJ1-5, the complete variable domain reads GAGVSQSPSNKVTEKGKDVELRCDPISGHTALYWYRQSLGQGLEFLIYFQGNSAPDKSGLPSDRFSAERTGGSVSTLTIQRTQQEDSAVYLCASSLIGGNQPQHFGDGTRLSIL.